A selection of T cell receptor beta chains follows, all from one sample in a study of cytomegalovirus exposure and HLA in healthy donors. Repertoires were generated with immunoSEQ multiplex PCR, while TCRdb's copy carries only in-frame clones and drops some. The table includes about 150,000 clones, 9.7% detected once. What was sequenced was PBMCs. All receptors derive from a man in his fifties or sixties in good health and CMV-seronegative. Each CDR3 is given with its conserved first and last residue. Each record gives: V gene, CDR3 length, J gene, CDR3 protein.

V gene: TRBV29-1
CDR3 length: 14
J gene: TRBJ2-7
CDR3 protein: CSVGGQGSSYEQYF

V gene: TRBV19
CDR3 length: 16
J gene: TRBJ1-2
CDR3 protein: CASSTGQGLGNYGYTF

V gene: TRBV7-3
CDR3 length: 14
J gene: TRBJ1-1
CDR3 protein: CASSFQAGNTEAFF

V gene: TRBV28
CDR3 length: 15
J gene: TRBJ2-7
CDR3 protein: CASTQPGRDSYEQYF

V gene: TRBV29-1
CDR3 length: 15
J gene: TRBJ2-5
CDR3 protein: CSVALGTGGQETQYF

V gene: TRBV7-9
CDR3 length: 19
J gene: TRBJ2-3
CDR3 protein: CASSLGASGGAASTDTQYF

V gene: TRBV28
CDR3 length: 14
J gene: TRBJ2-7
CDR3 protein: CASSPGGRAYEQYF

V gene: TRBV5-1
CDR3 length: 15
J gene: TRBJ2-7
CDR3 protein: CASSLEGGFGYEQYF

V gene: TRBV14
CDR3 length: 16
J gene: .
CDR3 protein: CASSQDKRMSSYEQYF

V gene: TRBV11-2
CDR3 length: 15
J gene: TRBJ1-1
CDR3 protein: CVSSLAATINTEAFF

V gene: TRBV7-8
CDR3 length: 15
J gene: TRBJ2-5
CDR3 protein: CASSLLRTGEETQYF

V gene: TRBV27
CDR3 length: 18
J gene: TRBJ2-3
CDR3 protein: CASRYRLAGGRVTDTQYF

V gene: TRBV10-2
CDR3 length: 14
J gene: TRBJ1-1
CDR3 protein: CASRDRGGATEAFF

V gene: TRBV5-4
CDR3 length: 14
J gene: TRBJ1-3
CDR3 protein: CASSHDSSGNTIYF

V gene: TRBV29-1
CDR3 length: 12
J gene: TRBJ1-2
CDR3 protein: CSAGDRVYHLTF

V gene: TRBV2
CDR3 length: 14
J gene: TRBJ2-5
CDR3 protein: CASNLGRGLETQYF

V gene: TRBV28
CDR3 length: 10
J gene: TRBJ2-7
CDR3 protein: CASSAYEQYF

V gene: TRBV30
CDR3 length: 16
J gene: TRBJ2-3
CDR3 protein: CAWIPRSGSEADTQYF

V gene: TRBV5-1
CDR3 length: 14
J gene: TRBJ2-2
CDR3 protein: CASSSTGVSGELFF

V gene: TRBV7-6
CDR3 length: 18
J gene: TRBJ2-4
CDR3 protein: CASSLSGSGSGAKNIQYF

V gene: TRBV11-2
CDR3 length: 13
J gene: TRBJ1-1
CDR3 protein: CASSRQGATEAFF

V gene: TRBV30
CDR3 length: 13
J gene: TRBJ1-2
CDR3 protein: CAWSVGRVGGYTF

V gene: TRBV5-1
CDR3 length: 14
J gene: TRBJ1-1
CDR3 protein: CASFEPRGGSEAFF

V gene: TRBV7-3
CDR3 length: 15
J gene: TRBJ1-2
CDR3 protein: CASSLGTESFYGYTF

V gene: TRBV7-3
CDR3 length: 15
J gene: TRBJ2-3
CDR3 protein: CASSLSASTTDTQYF

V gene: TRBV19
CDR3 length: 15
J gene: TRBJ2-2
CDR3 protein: CASRRTSGSTGELFF

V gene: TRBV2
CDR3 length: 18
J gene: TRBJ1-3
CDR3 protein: CASSERPAWTGTENTIYF

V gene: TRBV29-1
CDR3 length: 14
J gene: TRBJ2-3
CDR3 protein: CSVGSVEGADAQYF

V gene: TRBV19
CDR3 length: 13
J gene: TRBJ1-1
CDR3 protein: CASSRTGGSEAFF

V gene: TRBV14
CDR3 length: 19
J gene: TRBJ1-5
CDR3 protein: CASSQPTRVGAPKSQPQHF

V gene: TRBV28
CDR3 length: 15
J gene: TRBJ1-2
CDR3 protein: CASSLSDRVSTGYTF

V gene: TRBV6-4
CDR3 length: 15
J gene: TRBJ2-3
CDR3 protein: CASSEGQGGTDTQYF

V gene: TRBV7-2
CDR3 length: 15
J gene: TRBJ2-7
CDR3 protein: CASSLKLAGTYEQYF

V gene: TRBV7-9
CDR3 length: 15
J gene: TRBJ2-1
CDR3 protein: CASSLRQGRFNEQFF

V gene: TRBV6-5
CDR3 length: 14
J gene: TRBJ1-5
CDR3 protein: CASRPGTGNQPQHF

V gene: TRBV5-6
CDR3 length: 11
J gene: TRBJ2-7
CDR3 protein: CASSFAREQYF

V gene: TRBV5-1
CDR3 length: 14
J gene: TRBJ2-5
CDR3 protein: CASRLRSHGETQYF

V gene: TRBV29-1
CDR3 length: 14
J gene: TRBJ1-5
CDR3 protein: CSVLTGVSNQPQHF

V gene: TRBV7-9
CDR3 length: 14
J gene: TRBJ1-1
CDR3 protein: CASKEGGSNTEAFF

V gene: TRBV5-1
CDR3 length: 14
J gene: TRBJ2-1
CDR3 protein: CASSLIGNSGEQFF

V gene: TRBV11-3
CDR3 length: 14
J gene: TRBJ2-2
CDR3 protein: CASSLEYDTGELFF

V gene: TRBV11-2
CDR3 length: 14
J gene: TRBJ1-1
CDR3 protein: CASSLRGLGTEAFF

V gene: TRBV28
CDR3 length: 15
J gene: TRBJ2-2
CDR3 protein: CASSLASTLTGELFF

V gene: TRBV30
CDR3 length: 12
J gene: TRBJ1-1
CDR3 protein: CAWIGGRYEAFF

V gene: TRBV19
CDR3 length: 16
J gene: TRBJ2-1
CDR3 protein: CASSVTWTSGGNEQFF

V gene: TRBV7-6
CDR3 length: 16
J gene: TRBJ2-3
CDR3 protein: CASSPNRGLVADTQYF

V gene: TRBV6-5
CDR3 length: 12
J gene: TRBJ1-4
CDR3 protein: CASSYDGAELFF

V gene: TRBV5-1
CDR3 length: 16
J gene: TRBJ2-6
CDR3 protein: CASSLQGAQGADVLTF

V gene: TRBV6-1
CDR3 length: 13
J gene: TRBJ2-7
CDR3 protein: CASSIGQEAVSYF

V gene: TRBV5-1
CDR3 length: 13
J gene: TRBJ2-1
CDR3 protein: CASRTLGGNEQFF

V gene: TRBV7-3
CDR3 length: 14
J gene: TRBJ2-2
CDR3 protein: CASRSNRGTGELFF

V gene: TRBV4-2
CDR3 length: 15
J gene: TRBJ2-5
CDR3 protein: CASSPGRQVVETQYF

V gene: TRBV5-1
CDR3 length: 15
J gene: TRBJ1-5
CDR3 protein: CASIWGRGLIQPQHF